This section outlines one T cell receptor beta chain sequence together with its context. Its antigen is unknown. One junction end does not reproduce the germline sequence, and a read error may be involved. The data stem from a study of shared clonotypes between healthy human individuals. For the study at large: The plates for each donor numbered three CD4 naive, three CD4 memory, two CD8 naive and one CD8 memory.

Notes on the study in general: Sharing across four donors was seen in around 5.1% of naive CD4 clonotypes. Memory subsets generally showed smaller estimated richness than naive subsets did.

The deep-level immunoSEQ assay was used. TCRdb keeps only in-frame clones here, not all; method: immunoSEQ multiplex PCR. This table has 2,500,000 or so clones, 80% to 95% appearing once. The specimen was naive CD4+ T cells from PBMCs. Noted subset: CD45RA+ positively selected. The clonotype comes from a man younger than 35 in good health. Some clones in this sample may be carry-over from other donors' samples.

CDR3 loop: CASSDYRGTANF. The CDR3 DNA follows: TGTGCCAGCAGTGATTATAGGGGGACGGCAAACTTC. J is TRBJ2-5 and V is TRBV6-1, with a weak D call TRBD1 (6 bases). Germline V gives CDR1 MNHNS, CDR2 SASEGT. The CDR3 sequence is 12 residues long.